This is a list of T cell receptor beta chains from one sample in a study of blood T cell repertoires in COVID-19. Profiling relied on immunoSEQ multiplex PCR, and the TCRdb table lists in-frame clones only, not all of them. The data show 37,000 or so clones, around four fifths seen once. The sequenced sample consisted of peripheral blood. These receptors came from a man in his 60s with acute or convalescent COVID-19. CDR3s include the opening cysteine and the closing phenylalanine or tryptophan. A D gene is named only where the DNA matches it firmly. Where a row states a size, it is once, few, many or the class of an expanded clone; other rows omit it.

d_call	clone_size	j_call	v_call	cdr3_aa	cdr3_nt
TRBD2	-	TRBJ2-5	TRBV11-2	CASSLGGLAVGETQYF	TGTGCCAGCAGCTTAGGGGGACTAGCGGTTGGGGAGACCCAGTACTTC
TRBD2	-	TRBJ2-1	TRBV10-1	CASSGTSWNEQFF	TGCGCCAGCAGCGGGACTAGCTGGAATGAGCAGTTCTTC
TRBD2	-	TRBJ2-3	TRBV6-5	CASSTTSGTQYF	TGTGCCAGCAGTACTACTAGCGGTACGCAGTATTTT
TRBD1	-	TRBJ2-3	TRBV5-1	CASSPGQASTDTQYF	TGCGCCAGCAGCCCTGGACAGGCTAGCACAGATACGCAGTATTTT
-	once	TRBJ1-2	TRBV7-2	CASSLEVGAYRGYTF	TGTGCCAGCAGCTTAGAAGTTGGGGCTTATAGGGGCTACACCTTC
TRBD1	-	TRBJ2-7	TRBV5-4	CASSAGTVYEQYF	TGTGCCAGCAGCGCAGGGACAGTATACGAGCAGTACTTC
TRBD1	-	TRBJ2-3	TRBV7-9	CASSPEGQGNFADTQYF	TGTGCCAGCAGCCCGGAAGGACAGGGCAATTTTGCAGATACGCAGTATTTT
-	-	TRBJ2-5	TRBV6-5	CASDGIGETQYF	TGTGCCAGCGACGGGATAGGTGAGACCCAGTACTTC
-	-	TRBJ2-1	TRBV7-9	CASYGVDEQFF	TGTGCCAGTTACGGAGTGGATGAGCAGTTCTTC
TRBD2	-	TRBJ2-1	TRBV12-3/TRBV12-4	CASSLKAGGRQFF	TGTGCCAGCAGTTTAAAAGCGGGAGGCCGGCAGTTCTTC
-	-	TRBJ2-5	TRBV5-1	CASSLSGTHQETQYF	TGCGCCAGCAGCTTGTCCGGGACACACCAAGAGACCCAGTACTTC
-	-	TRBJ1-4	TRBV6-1	CASSEGGLNEKLFF	TGTGCCAGCAGTGAAGGTGGACTTAATGAAAAACTGTTTTTT
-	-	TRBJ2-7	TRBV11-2	CASSLDRDTGLEQYF	TGTGCCAGCAGCTTAGATCGGGACACGGGGTTGGAGCAGTACTTC
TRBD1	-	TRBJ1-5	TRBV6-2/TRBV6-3	CASSYPSGTGDNQPQHF	TGTGCCAGCAGTTACCCATCCGGGACAGGGGACAATCAGCCCCAGCATTTT
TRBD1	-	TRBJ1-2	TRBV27	CASSLAWTGDYGYTF	TGTGCCAGCAGTTTAGCCTGGACAGGGGACTATGGCTACACCTTC
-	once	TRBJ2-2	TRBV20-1	CSASEVARNTGELFF	TGCAGTGCTAGTGAGGTAGCACGCAACACCGGGGAGCTGTTTTTT
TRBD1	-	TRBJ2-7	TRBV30	CAWSRDRGSYEQYF	TGTGCCTGGAGCCGGGACAGGGGCTCCTACGAGCAGTACTTC
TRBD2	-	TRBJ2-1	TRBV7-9	CASSLATSGSTLGDEQFF	TGTGCCAGCAGCTTAGCTACCAGCGGGAGTACTTTAGGTGATGAGCAGTTCTTC
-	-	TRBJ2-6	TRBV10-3	CAIRTGNSGANVLTF	TGTGCCATCAGGACAGGAAACTCTGGGGCCAACGTCCTGACTTTC
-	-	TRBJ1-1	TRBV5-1	CASSRGDLGDTEAFF	TGCGCCAGCAGCCGCGGGGACCTTGGAGACACTGAAGCTTTCTTT
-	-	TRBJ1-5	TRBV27	CASSLFSPRGGQPQHF	TGTGCCAGCAGTTTATTTAGCCCCAGGGGTGGCCAGCCCCAGCATTTT
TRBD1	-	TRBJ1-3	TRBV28	CASSPSRDSPGNTIYF	TGTGCCAGCAGTCCATCGAGGGACAGCCCTGGAAACACCATATATTTT
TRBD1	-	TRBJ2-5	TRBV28	CASSPGGGQGETQYF	TGTGCCAGCAGCCCAGGTGGTGGACAGGGGGAGACCCAGTACTTC
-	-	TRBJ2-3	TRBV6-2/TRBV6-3	CASSPTGDTQYF	TGTGCCAGCAGTCCAACCGGGGATACGCAGTATTTT
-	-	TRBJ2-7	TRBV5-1	CASSLAGTYEQYF	TGCGCCAGCAGCTTGGCCGGGACCTACGAGCAGTACTTC
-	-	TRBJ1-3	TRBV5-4	CASSLAGAGNTIYF	TGTGCCAGCAGCTTGGCTGGGGCCGGAAACACCATATATTTT
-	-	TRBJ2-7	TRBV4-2	CASSQETSSYEQYF	TGTGCCAGCAGCCAAGAAACCAGCTCCTACGAGCAGTACTTC
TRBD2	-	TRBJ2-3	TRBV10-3	CAISESRGRATDTQYF	TGTGCCATCAGTGAGTCTCGCGGGAGGGCCACAGATACGCAGTATTTT
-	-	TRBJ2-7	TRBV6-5	CASSPNSLGEQYF	TGTGCCAGCAGTCCGAACAGTTTGGGCGAGCAGTACTTC
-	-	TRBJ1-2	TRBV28	CASSFILNYGYTF	TGTGCCAGCAGTTTCATACTTAACTATGGCTACACCTTC
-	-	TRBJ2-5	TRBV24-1	CATSDRRGGQETQYF	TGTGCCACCAGTGACCGGCGTGGCGGCCAAGAGACCCAGTACTTC
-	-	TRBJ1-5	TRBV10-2	CASSEGLTEPSNQPQHF	TGCGCCAGCAGTGAGGGATTGACAGAACCCAGCAATCAGCCCCAGCATTTT
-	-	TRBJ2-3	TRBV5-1	CASSFRTASTDTQYF	TGCGCCAGCAGCTTTCGGACAGCTAGCACAGATACGCAGTATTTT
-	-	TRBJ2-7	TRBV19	CASSIGYEQYF	TGTGCCAGTAGTATCGGCTACGAGCAGTACTTC
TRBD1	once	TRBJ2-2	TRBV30	CAWSAGQGRLGELFF	TGTGCCTGGAGTGCCGGACAGGGGCGTCTCGGGGAGCTGTTTTTT
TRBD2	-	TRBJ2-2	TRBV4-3	CASSQELGTRFSGELFF	TGCGCCAGCAGCCAAGAACTAGGGACTAGGTTTTCCGGGGAGCTGTTTTTT
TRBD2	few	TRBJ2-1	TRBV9	CASSARLAETNEQFF	TGTGCCAGCAGCGCCCGACTAGCGGAAACCAATGAGCAGTTCTTC